The subject of this entry is one T cell receptor beta chain. Its antigen remains unidentified. Using immunoSEQ multiplex PCR, the repertoire was profiled, and TCRdb retains in-frame clones only, with some absent. The repertoire holds a few hundred thousand clones, with about nine tenths as singletons. It was the 120-subject validation cohort, separate from the approximately 700-subject first cohort, to which the donors belonged. V trimming: 6 bases; J trimming: 5 bases; junction bases outside the gene matches: 11. The CDR3 runs 15 residues. Per the germline V gene, CDR1 is MNHEY and CDR2 is SMNVEV (reference sequence). The sample originates from a study of cytomegalovirus exposure and HLA in healthy donors. The study, taken as a whole, reports: Using the classifier, cytomegalovirus status was reportedly diagnosed with high specificity and sensitivity. The authors enumerated 164 TCR beta chains as linked to cytomegalovirus. Most TCR sequences proved rare, with some public TCRs found in many donors.

V is TRBV27 and J is TRBJ2-7, with 9 bases fitting TRBD1. The TCR was taken from a woman aged 18-29 years in good health and CMV-seronegative. The material sequenced was PBMCs. In nucleotides, the CDR3 is TGTGCCAGCAGCTCACCGGGACAGGGTTCCGACGAGCAGTACTTC. Its translation: CASSSPGQGSDEQYF.